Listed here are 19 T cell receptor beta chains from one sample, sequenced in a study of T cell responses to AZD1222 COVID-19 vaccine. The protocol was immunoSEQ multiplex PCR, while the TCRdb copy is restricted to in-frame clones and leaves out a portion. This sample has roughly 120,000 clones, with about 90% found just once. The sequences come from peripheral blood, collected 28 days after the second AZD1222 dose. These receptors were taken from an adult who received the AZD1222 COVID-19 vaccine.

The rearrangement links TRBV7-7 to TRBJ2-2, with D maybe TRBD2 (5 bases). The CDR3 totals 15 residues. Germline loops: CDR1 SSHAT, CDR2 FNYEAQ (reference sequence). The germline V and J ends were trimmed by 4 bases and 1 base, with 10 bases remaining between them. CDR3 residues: CASSSSEGNTGELFF. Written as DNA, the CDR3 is TGTGCCAGCAGCTCATCCGAGGGGAACACCGGGGAGCTGTTTTTT.

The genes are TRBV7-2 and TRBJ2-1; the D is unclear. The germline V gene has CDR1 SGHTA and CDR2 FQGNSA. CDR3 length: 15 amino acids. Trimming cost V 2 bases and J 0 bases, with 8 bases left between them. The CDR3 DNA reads TGTGCCAGCAGCTTAAGGCCGCTCTCCTACAATGAGCAGTTCTTC. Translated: CASSLRPLSYNEQFF.

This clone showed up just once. The DNA of the CDR3 is TGCAGCGTTGGAGGGGGACTAGCGGACTCAGGCGAGCAGTACTTC. Translated: CSVGGGLADSGEQYF. The rearrangement uses TRBV29-1 and TRBJ2-7; 11 positions agree with TRBD2. Losses at the gene ends were 4 bases for V and 6 bases for J; bases not matched to a gene: 11. Per the germline V gene, CDR1 is SQVTM and CDR2 is ANQGSEA. This CDR3 is built from 15 residues.

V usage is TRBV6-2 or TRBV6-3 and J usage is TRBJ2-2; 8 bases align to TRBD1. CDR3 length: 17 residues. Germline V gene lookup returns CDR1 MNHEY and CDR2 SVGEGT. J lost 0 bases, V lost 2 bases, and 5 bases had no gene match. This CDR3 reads CASSYPGQAANTGELFF. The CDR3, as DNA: TGTGCCAGCAGTTACCCGGGACAGGCGGCGAACACCGGGGAGCTGTTTTTT.

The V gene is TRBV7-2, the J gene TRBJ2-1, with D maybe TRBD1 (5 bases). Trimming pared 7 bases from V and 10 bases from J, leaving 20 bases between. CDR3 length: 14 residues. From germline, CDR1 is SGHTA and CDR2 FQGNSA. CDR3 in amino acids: CASNPRQAQGEQFF. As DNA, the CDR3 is TGTGCCAGCAACCCCCGCCAGGCGCAGGGCGAGCAGTTCTTC.

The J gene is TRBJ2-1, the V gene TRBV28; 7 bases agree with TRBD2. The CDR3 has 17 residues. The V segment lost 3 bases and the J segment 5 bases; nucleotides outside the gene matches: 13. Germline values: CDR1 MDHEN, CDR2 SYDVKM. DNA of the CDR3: TGTGCCAGCAGTTTTCTCCGGGACTATCAAATTGACAATGAGCAGTTCTTC. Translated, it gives CASSFLRDYQIDNEQFF.

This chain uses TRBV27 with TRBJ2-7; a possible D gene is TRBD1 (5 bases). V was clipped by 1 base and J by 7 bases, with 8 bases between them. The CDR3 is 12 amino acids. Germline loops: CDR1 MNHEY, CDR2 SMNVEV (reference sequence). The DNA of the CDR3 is TGTGCCAGCAGTTTATTAGGGGATGAGCAGTACTTC. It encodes CASSLLGDEQYF.

CDR3 DNA sequence: TGTGCCAGCAGCTTGACTAGCGGAACCCTTATGGGGCAGTTCTTC. It yields the protein CASSLTSGTLMGQFF. V and J are TRBV3-1 (or the pseudogene TRBV3-2) and TRBJ2-1; 9 nucleotides match TRBD2. This CDR3 is 15 amino acids long. Germline V gene lookup returns CDR1 LGHDT and CDR2 YNNKEL (reference sequence). V was pared by 5 bases and J by 12 bases, with 14 bases of the junction left unmatched.

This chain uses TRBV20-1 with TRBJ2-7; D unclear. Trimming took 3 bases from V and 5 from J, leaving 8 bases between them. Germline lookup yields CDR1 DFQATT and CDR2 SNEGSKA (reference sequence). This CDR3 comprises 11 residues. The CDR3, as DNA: TGCAGTGCTAGTATGCACCACGAGCAGTACTTC. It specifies CSASMHHEQYF.

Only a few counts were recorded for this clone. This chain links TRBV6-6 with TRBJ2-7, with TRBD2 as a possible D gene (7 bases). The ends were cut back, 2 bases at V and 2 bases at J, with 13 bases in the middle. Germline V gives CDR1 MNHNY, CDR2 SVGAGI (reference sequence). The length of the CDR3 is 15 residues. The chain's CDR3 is CASSYEGEGAYEQYF. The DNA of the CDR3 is TGTGCCAGCAGTTACGAGGGGGAGGGTGCCTACGAGCAGTACTTC.

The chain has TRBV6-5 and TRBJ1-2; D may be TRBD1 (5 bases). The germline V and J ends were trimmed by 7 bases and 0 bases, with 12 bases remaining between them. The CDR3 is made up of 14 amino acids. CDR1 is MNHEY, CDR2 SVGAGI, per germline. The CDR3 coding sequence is TGTGCCAGCAACCCCGGGGGTGCTAACTATGGCTACACCTTC. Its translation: CASNPGGANYGYTF.

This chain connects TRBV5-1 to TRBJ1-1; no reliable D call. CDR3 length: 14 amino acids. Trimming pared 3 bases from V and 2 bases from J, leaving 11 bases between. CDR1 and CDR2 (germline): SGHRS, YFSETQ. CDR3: CASSWNPTNTEAFF. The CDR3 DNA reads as TGCGCCAGCAGCTGGAACCCCACAAACACTGAAGCTTTCTTT.

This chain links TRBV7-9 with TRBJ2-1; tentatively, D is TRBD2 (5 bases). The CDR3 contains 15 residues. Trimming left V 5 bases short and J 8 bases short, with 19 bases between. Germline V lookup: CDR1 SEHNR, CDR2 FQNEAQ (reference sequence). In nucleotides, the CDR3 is TGTGCCAGCAGCCTCGGACTCCACCCCGGGGATGAGCAGTTCTTC. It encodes CASSLGLHPGDEQFF.

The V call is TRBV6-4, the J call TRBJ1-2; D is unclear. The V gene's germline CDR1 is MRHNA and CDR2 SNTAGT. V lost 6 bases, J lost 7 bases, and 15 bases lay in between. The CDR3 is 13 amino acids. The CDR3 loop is CASREDLNRGYTF. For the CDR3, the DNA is TGTGCCAGCAGGGAAGACCTAAACCGTGGCTACACCTTC.

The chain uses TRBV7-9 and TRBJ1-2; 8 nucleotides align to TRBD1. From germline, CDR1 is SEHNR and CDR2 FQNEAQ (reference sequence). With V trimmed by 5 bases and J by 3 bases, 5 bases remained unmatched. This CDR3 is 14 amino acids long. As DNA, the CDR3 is TGTGCCAGCAGCGCGGACAGGGAGGACTATGGCTACACCTTC. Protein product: CASSADREDYGYTF.

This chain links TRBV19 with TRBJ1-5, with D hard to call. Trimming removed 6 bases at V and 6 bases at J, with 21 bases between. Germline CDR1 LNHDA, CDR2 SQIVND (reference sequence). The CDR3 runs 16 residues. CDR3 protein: CASSMRTGAISQPQHF. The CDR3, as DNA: TGTGCCAGTAGCATGAGGACCGGTGCGATCAGTCAGCCCCAGCATTTT. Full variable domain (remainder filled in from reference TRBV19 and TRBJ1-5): DGGITQSPKYLFRKEGQNVTLSCEQNLNHDAMYWYRQDPGQGLRLIYYSQIVNDFQKGDIAEGYSVSREKKESFPLTVTSAQKNPTAFYLCASSMRTGAISQPQHFGDGTRLSIL.

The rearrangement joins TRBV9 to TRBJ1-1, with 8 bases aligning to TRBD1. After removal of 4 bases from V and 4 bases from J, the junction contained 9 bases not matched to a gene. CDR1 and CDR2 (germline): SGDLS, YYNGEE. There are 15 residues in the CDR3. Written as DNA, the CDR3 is TGTGCCAGCAGCACTCGGACAGGGTCGGGCACTGAAGCTTTCTTT. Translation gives CASSTRTGSGTEAFF.

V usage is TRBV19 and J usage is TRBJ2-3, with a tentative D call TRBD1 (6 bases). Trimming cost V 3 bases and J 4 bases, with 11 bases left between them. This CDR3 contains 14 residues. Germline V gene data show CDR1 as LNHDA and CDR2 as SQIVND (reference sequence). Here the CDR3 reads CASSIGRGADTQYF. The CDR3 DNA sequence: TGTGCCAGTAGTATTGGCAGGGGTGCAGATACGCAGTATTTT.

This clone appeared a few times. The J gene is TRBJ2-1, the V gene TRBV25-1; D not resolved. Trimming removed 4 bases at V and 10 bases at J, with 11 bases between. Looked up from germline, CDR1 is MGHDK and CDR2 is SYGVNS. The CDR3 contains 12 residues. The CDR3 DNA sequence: TGTGCCAGCAGTGCAGGTAAAGGGGAGCAGTTCTTC. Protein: CASSAGKGEQFF.